Listed below are T cell receptor beta chains from one sample, sequenced in a study of T cells after yellow fever vaccination. TCRdb called the 5' RACE reads again in MiXCR, with one record for every CDR3 protein. Among 620,000 or so distinct CDR3 sequences listed, about a sixth were seen once. The specimen was PBMCs, collected 5 to 6 days after the first yellow fever vaccination. These receptors all stem from a man younger than 35 who received the YFV17D yellow fever vaccine. Both conserved end residues are part of each CDR3. Fields, in order: clone size, CDR3 length, D gene, J gene, V gene, CDR3 DNA, CDR3 protein. The D gene is left open where the match is weak. The size field is filled for only some rows; it gives once, few, many or a size class.

>-|16|TRBD1|TRBJ1-5|TRBV6-2/TRBV6-3
TGTGCCAGCAGCCTCAACCCCCTGGACAGGGCTCAGCCCCAGCATTTT
CASSLNPLDRAQPQHF
>few|15|TRBD1|TRBJ2-3|TRBV27
TGTGCCAGCAGTGCCTGGGACAGTCGCACAGATACGCAGTATTTT
CASSAWDSRTDTQYF
>few|14|-|TRBJ1-1|TRBV4-3
TGCGCCAGCAGCCAAGAGGTTTTGAACACTGAAGCTTTCTTT
CASSQEVLNTEAFF
>many|11|-|TRBJ2-3|TRBV29-1
TGCAGCGGGCTGCGTAGGGATACGCAGTATTTT
CSGLRRDTQYF
>many|13|-|TRBJ2-1|TRBV12-3/TRBV12-4
TGTGCCAGCAGTTTAGCGGACGGCAATGAGCAGTTCTTC
CASSLADGNEQFF
>-|12|-|TRBJ1-1|TRBV30
TGTGCCTGGACTTCGTGGAACACTGAAGCTTTCTTT
CAWTSWNTEAFF
>few|16|-|TRBJ2-7|TRBV6-7
TGTGCCAGCAGTTACGGGTCCTTTTCAGGGTCCTACGAGCAGTACTTC
CASSYGSFSGSYEQYF
>many|15|TRBD2|TRBJ2-1|TRBV19
TGTGCCAGTAGTATAGGGAGCGGGGGGTCAGAATGGCAGTTCTTC
CASSIGSGGSEWQFF
>few|14|TRBD1|TRBJ1-2|TRBV5-1
TGCGCCAGCAGCGCGGACAGGAGGAACTATGGCTACACCTTC
CASSADRRNYGYTF
>-|14|-|TRBJ1-1|TRBV18
TGTGCCAGCTCCCCGGCGCAAGAAGGCACTGAAGCTTTCTTT
CASSPAQEGTEAFF
>few|15|-|TRBJ1-5|TRBV6-2/TRBV6-3
TGTGCCAGCTCGAGGGGTCAAATCGGCAATCAGCCCCAGCATTTT
CASSRGQIGNQPQHF
>-|20|TRBD2|TRBJ2-6|TRBV12-3/TRBV12-4
TGTGCCAGCAGTTTTTTGGGGGACGCGGGAGGGAGGTCGGGGGCCAACGTCCTGACTTTC
CASSFLGDAGGRSGANVLTF
>-|14|-|TRBJ1-2|TRBV6-1
TGTGCCAGCAGGGAATCCGACCGACTGAATGGCTACACCTTC
CASRESDRLNGYTF
>many|15|TRBD1|TRBJ1-6|TRBV9
TGTGCCAGCAGCCCCTGGACAGGGGGCAATTCACCCCTCCACTTT
CASSPWTGGNSPLHF
>few|16|-|TRBJ1-4|TRBV6-1
TGTGCCAGCAGCCCCTACCTGGATGTCCATAATGAAAAACTGTTTTTT
CASSPYLDVHNEKLFF
>-|18|TRBD2|TRBJ2-5|TRBV18
TGTGCCAGCTCACCGCCAGGACTAGCGGGGGACAGTCTAGGGACCCAGTACTTC
CASSPPGLAGDSLGTQYF
>-|15|TRBD2|TRBJ2-2|TRBV24-1
TGTGCCACCGTCTTGGGACTAGAGAACACCGGGGAGCTGTTTTTT
CATVLGLENTGELFF
>-|16|TRBD1|TRBJ2-7|TRBV4-3
TGCGCCAGCAGCCAGTACCTCGGGACAGACCTCTACGAGCAGTACTTC
CASSQYLGTDLYEQYF
>-|14|TRBD1|TRBJ2-3|TRBV10-3
TGTGCCATCAGAAGACAGGGTGACGGAGATACGCAGTATTTT
CAIRRQGDGDTQYF